Sequencing of this TCR beta chain was carried out in a study of T cell changes during pregnancy in multiple sclerosis. V dropped 7 bases and J dropped 5 bases, with 11 bases sitting between them. The CDR3 totals 12 residues. The germline CDR1 and CDR2 sequences are LNHDA and SQIVND (reference sequence). The assay was immunoSEQ multiplex PCR, and TCRdb's table has in-frame clones only and misses some. The sample has roughly 110,000 clones, around nine tenths seen once. The rearrangement uses TRBV19 and TRBJ1-1, with D possibly TRBD1 on 5 matching bases. The input for sequencing was peripheral blood, taken in the third trimester of pregnancy. This TCR was sampled from a female donor with multiple sclerosis, enrolled in a pregnancy study. Here the CDR3 reads CASTLTGTEAFF. In DNA form, the CDR3 reads TGTGCCAGTACCCTCACAGGTACTGAAGCTTTCTTT.